The 20 T cell receptor beta chains presented below share a single source sample, sequenced in a study of cytomegalovirus exposure and HLA in healthy donors. This PCR relied on a set of 60 Vbeta primers and 13 Jbeta primers. Profiling relied on immunoSEQ multiplex PCR, and the TCRdb table lists in-frame clones only, not all of them. This table holds just over 95,000 clones, more than 60% found once. The sample taken for sequencing was PBMCs. The receptors were gathered from a human donor in good health.

This clone showed up many times. This chain links TRBV23-1 with TRBJ1-3; D possibly corresponds to TRBD1 (5 bases). TRBV23-1 is an ORF; its function is uncertain. Trimming removed 3 bases from V and 2 bases from J, with 11 bases in between. CDR3 length: 15 residues. Written as DNA, the CDR3 is TGCGCCAGCAGTCACTGTGACAGAACTGGAAACACCATATATTTT. It codes for CASSHCDRTGNTIYF.

The gene calls are TRBV12-5 and TRBJ1-1; no clear D. The CDR3 length is 13 residues. V was clipped by 3 bases and J by 1 base, with 6 bases between them. The V gene's germline CDR1 is LGHNT and CDR2 FRNRAP. As DNA, the CDR3 is TGTGCTAGTGGTTTATCACAGAACACTGAAGCTTTCTTT. Protein: CASGLSQNTEAFF.

The rearrangement links TRBV4-2 to TRBJ2-1, with 13 bases matching TRBD2. V trimming: 5 bases; J trimming: 5 bases; junction bases outside the gene matches: 6. The CDR3 runs 16 residues. CDR1 and CDR2 from the germline V gene are LGHNA and YNFKEQ. CDR3 protein: CASSKPGLAGNNEQFF. CDR3 coding DNA: TGTGCCAGCAGCAAACCGGGACTAGCGGGGAACAATGAGCAGTTCTTC.

This clone was counted a few times. The chain couples TRBV6-1 to TRBJ1-1; D is uncertain. V was clipped by 2 bases and J by 2 bases, with 12 bases between them. Per germline, CDR1 MNHNS and CDR2 SASEGT. The CDR3 has 15 amino acids. CDR3: CASSEWSQSNTEAFF. CDR3 bases: TGTGCCAGCAGTGAATGGAGTCAGAGTAACACTGAAGCTTTCTTT.

This clone was seen a handful of times. The V gene is TRBV30, the J gene TRBJ1-1, with 7 bases matching TRBD1. Germline V gene lookup returns CDR1 GTSNPN and CDR2 SVGIG (reference sequence). The CDR3 sequence is 14 residues long. After removal of 0 bases from V and 3 bases from J, the junction contained 4 bases not matched to a gene. The CDR3: CAWSVRQGDTEAFF. For the CDR3, the DNA is TGTGCCTGGAGTGTACGGCAGGGGGACACTGAAGCTTTCTTT.

This chain connects TRBV25-1 to TRBJ2-1; TRBD2 is a possible D gene (6 bases). There are 16 residues in the CDR3. Germline CDR1 reads MGHDK; CDR2 reads SYGVNS. V was shortened by 1 base and J by 9 bases, with 19 bases between the two germline ends. CDR3 loop: CASSEWGGRGGAEQFF. CDR3 coding DNA: TGTGCCAGCAGTGAATGGGGCGGCCGCGGCGGGGCTGAGCAGTTCTTC.

The chain is built from TRBV10-1 and TRBJ2-3; D unclear. CDR3 length equals 13 residues. Germline values: CDR1 WNHNN, CDR2 SYGVQD (reference sequence). V gave up 4 bases and J gave up 2 bases, with 7 bases separating them. The CDR3 reads CASSVENTDTQYF. DNA of the CDR3: TGCGCCAGCAGTGTAGAGAACACAGATACGCAGTATTTT.

The rearrangement links TRBV4-2 to TRBJ1-3, with TRBD1 matching 7 bases. Per germline, CDR1 LGHNA and CDR2 YNFKEQ. The length of the CDR3 is 16 residues. The V segment lost 4 bases and the J segment 1 base; nucleotides outside the gene matches: 7. The CDR3 protein is CASSRGTDRSGNTIYF. Here the CDR3 DNA reads TGTGCCAGCAGCCGCGGGACAGACCGATCTGGAAACACCATATATTTT.

V usage is TRBV5-4 and J usage is TRBJ1-2, with TRBD1 matching 9 bases. The germline V gene has CDR1 SGHNT and CDR2 YYREEE (reference sequence). J lost 14 bases, V lost 4 bases, and 12 bases had no gene match. There are 13 residues in the CDR3. This CDR3 is CASSPYSGTGLTF. The CDR3 DNA is TGTGCCAGCAGCCCCTACTCCGGGACAGGGTTAACCTTC.

The chain recombines TRBV10-3 with TRBJ2-7, with TRBD1 matching 9 bases. V dropped 3 bases and J dropped 5; count of bases not matched to a gene: 8. Germline CDR1 is ENHRY and CDR2 is SYGVKD. The CDR3 covers 15 residues. The CDR3 region is CAISESRTGVDEQYF. The CDR3 DNA reads as TGTGCCATCAGTGAATCCAGGACAGGGGTGGACGAGCAGTACTTC.

This clone was counted once. The V and J genes are TRBV11-2 and TRBJ2-5, with D perhaps matching TRBD2 (6 bases). Germline loops: CDR1 SGHAT, CDR2 FQNNGV. V lost 5 bases and J lost 5, with 18 bases in between. CDR3 length: 15 amino acids. The CDR3 sequence is CASSTRTTRRETQYF. CDR3 nucleotides: TGTGCCAGCAGCACCCGGACTACCCGCCGGGAGACCCAGTACTTC.

Only a few counts were recorded for this clone. The rearrangement joins TRBV6-6 to TRBJ1-3; no clear D. The CDR3 spans 12 residues. CDR1 MNHNY and CDR2 SVGAGI come from the germline V gene (reference sequence). V was trimmed by 4 bases and J by 2 bases, leaving 3 bases between them. CDR3: CASSSTGNTIYF. The CDR3 coding sequence is TGTGCCAGCAGTTCCACTGGAAACACCATATATTTT.

A few counts support this clone. In nucleotides, the CDR3 is TGTGCCAGCTCACCTCCTGGGGCGGTCTACAATGAGCAGTTCTTC. This gives the protein CASSPPGAVYNEQFF. The gene calls are TRBV18 and TRBJ2-1; weak D call: TRBD1 (5 bases). The CDR3 length is 15 residues. Trimming cost V 3 bases and J 3 bases, with 12 bases left between them. Germline V gene sequence: CDR1 KGHSH, CDR2 LQKENI.

In this sample, this clone turned up a few times. V is TRBV6-1 and J is TRBJ1-4; the D gene is possibly TRBD1 (6 bases). Trimming shortened V by 2 bases and J by 8 bases, and 15 bases separated the two germline ends. The germline CDR1 and CDR2 sequences are MNHNS and SASEGT. CDR3 length: 15 amino acids. The DNA of the CDR3 is TGTGCCAGCAGTGAAATAGCGACAGGTCGAGAAAAACTGTTTTTT. Encoded protein: CASSEIATGREKLFF.

This chain uses TRBV29-1 with TRBJ1-1; a possible D gene is TRBD1 (5 bases). The CDR3 length is 13 residues. Trimming pared 4 bases from V and 0 bases from J, leaving 9 bases between. From germline, CDR1 is SQVTM and CDR2 ANQGSEA. CDR3 sequence reads: CSVGGHLNTEAFF. The CDR3 bases are TGCAGCGTTGGAGGACACTTGAACACTGAAGCTTTCTTT.

The chain is built from TRBV5-1 and TRBJ2-3, with 12 bases identical to TRBD2. Germline V lookup: CDR1 SGHRS, CDR2 YFSETQ. The CDR3 has 15 amino acids. The V gene end was trimmed by 4 bases and the J gene end by 2 bases; junction bases not matched to a gene: 2. CDR3: CASSRTSGTTDTQYF. The DNA for the CDR3 is TGCGCCAGCAGCCGGACTAGCGGGACCACAGATACGCAGTATTTT.

The rearrangement joins TRBV7-2 to TRBJ1-5; D might be TRBD1 (6 bases). V was pared by 5 bases and J by 4 bases, with 15 bases between. Per germline, CDR1 SGHTA and CDR2 FQGNSA. This CDR3 has 15 amino acids. The chain's CDR3 is CASSRSGQKNQPQHF. CDR3 bases: TGTGCCAGCAGCCGATCGGGACAAAAGAATCAGCCCCAGCATTTT.

This clone was seen just once. This chain links TRBV5-1 with TRBJ2-5; D perhaps matches TRBD1 (6 bases). This CDR3 region has 13 residues. Trimming shortened V by 2 bases and J by 3 bases, and 8 bases separated the two germline ends. From germline, CDR1 is SGHRS and CDR2 YFSETQ. CDR3 sequence (DNA): TGCGCCAGCAGCTTTACAGGGAAAGAGACCCAGTACTTC. As protein: CASSFTGKETQYF.

This rearrangement joins TRBV5-1 to TRBJ2-5; D is unclear. Germline CDR1 and CDR2: SGHRS and YFSETQ. The CDR3 is 16 residues long. V shed 4 bases and J shed 2 bases, with 18 bases lying between them. CDR3 sequence (DNA): TGCGCCAGCAGCGACACTGCTTCACGTGGTCAAGAGACCCAGTACTTC. Its translation: CASSDTASRGQETQYF.

Here the CDR3 DNA reads TGTGCCAGTAGTATAGGACAGGCTGGAAACACCATATATTTT. This encodes CASSIGQAGNTIYF. The J gene is TRBJ1-3, the V gene TRBV19, with TRBD1 as a possible D gene (6 bases). The CDR3 is 14 residues long. Germline V gene data show CDR1 as LNHDA and CDR2 as SQIVND (reference sequence). Trimming removed 1 base from V and 2 bases from J, with 6 bases in between.